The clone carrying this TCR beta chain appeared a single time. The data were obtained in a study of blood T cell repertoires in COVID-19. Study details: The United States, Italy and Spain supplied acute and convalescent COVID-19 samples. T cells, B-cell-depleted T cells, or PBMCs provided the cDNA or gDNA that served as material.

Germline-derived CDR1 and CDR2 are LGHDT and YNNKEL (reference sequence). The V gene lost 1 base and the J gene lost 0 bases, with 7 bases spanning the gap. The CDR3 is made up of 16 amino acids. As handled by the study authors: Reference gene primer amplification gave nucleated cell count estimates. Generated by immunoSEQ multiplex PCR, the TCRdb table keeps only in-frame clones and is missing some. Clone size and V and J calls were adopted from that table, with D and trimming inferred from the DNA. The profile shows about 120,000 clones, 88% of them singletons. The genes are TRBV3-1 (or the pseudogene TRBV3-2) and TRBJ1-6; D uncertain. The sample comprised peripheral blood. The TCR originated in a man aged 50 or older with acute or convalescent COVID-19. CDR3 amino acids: CASSQVGVSYNSPLHF. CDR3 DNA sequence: TGTGCCAGCAGCCAAGTAGGAGTCTCCTATAATTCACCCCTCCACTTT.